Following are 11 T cell receptor beta chains from one sample sequenced in a study of blood T cell repertoires in COVID-19. Profiling relied on immunoSEQ multiplex PCR, and the TCRdb table lists in-frame clones only, not all of them. Of approximately 70,000 clones listed, 60% to 75% are singletons. Sequenced sample: peripheral blood. The receptors shown here come from a woman between 65 and 79 years old with acute or convalescent COVID-19.

CDR3 nucleotides: TGTGCCAGTAGCCTAAAGGGGACAACAACTAATGAAAAACTGTTTTTT. This codes for CASSLKGTTTNEKLFF. This sequence joins TRBV19 and TRBJ1-4; D may be TRBD1 (6 bases). V was shortened by 6 bases and J by 0 bases, with 14 bases between the two germline ends. The germline CDR1 and CDR2 sequences are LNHDA and SQIVND (reference sequence). This CDR3 spans 16 amino acids.

The chain is built from TRBV29-1 and TRBJ2-7; D gene ambiguous. Trimming left V 5 bases short and J 1 base short, with 9 bases between. The CDR3 sequence is 12 residues long. CDR1 SQVTM and CDR2 ANQGSEA come from the germline V gene. CDR3 DNA sequence: TGCAGCGTTCTTACAAATTCCTACGAGCAGTACTTC. It encodes CSVLTNSYEQYF.

The J gene is TRBJ2-4, the V gene TRBV5-8; no definite D call. The CDR3 totals 17 residues. Germline-derived CDR1 and CDR2 are SGHTS and YDEGEE. V was shortened by 0 bases and J by 0 bases, with 13 bases between the two germline ends. The CDR3 bases are TGTGCCAGCAGCTTGGTAGTTGCAGGTTTAGCCAAAAACATTCAGTACTTC. Translation gives CASSLVVAGLAKNIQYF.

The chain couples TRBV2 to TRBJ1-5; D is unclear. Trimming pared 2 bases from V and 0 bases from J, leaving 5 bases between. CDR3 length: 14 residues. Germline loops: CDR1 SNHLY, CDR2 FYNNEI. The CDR3 region has the DNA TGTGCCAGCAGTGAAAACAGTAGCAATCAGCCCCAGCATTTT. The encoded protein is CASSENSSNQPQHF.

V and J are TRBV3-1 (or the pseudogene TRBV3-2) and TRBJ1-1; unclear D gene. This CDR3 region has 16 residues. Trimming left V 4 bases short and J 5 bases short, with 20 bases between. CDR1 and CDR2 from the germline V gene are LGHDT and YNNKEL (reference sequence). The CDR3, as DNA: TGTGCCAGCAGCCCTCATCCCAGCGGAGTTATAACTGAAGCTTTCTTT. It yields the protein CASSPHPSGVITEAFF.

This rearrangement joins TRBV19 to TRBJ2-1, with 7 bases fitting TRBD2. Per the germline V gene, CDR1 is LNHDA and CDR2 is SQIVND (reference sequence). This CDR3 contains 17 residues. V lost 7 bases to trimming and J lost 0 bases; unmatched junction nucleotides: 12. The CDR3 bases are TGTGCCAGTATCCCTGGGGGGGGGAGGAGCTCCTACAATGAGCAGTTCTTC. Translating it yields CASIPGGGRSSYNEQFF.

The CDR3 protein is CASSPRTGGGEQYF. As DNA, the CDR3 is TGTGCCAGCTCACCACGGACAGGGGGCGGCGAGCAGTACTTC. V is TRBV18 and J is TRBJ2-7; 11 nucleotides match TRBD1. There are 14 residues in the CDR3. Germline V gene lookup returns CDR1 KGHSH and CDR2 LQKENI. V was pared by 1 base and J by 6 bases, with 2 bases of the junction left unmatched.

The chain is built from TRBV7-9 and TRBJ1-4; possibly TRBD1 for D (6 bases). Trimming stripped 5 bases from V and 4 bases from J, with 17 bases between. The CDR3 covers 16 residues. Germline V gene data show CDR1 as SEHNR and CDR2 as FQNEAQ (reference sequence). The CDR3 nucleotides are TGTGCCAGCAGCCAGATAGGGGGGGCAATTAATGAAAAACTGTTTTTT. Amino acid sequence: CASSQIGGAINEKLFF.

The chain employs TRBV6-5 and TRBJ2-5; 7 nucleotides align to TRBD1. Trimming took 6 bases from V and 4 from J; bases not matched to a gene: 5. This CDR3 comprises 13 residues. Germline V CDR1 and CDR2: MNHEY, SVGAGI. The CDR3 nucleotides are TGTGCCAGCAGACAGGGGTCCCCAGAGACCCAGTACTTC. Its protein is CASRQGSPETQYF.

V is TRBV25-1 and J is TRBJ2-7, with 11 bases that match TRBD2. The CDR3 runs to 15 residues. The ends lost 4 bases at V and 5 bases at J; junction bases unmatched: 7. The germline V gene encodes CDR1 MGHDK and CDR2 SYGVNS. In DNA, the CDR3 is TGTGCCAGCAGTGGATTACTAGCGGGAGAAAACGAGCAGTACTTC. Protein sequence: CASSGLLAGENEQYF.

V gene TRBV2 combines with J gene TRBJ2-7, with 7 bases matching TRBD1. Losses at the gene ends were 0 bases for V and 9 bases for J; bases not matched to a gene: 14. CDR1 is SNHLY, CDR2 FYNNEI, per germline. The CDR3 is made up of 16 amino acids. The CDR3 here is CASSEAWGQSSSGQYF. The CDR3 DNA follows: TGTGCCAGCAGTGAAGCGTGGGGACAGTCCTCATCTGGGCAGTACTTC.